Listed here are 2 T cell receptor beta chains from one sample, sequenced in a study of T cell clonality in common variable immunodeficiency. Study outcomes and limitations: Common variable immunodeficiency TCR beta sequences reportedly had fewer deletions and N-nucleotide insertions.

Assay: immunoSEQ multiplex PCR; the TCRdb copy retains only in-frame clones and omits some. Found here are about 26,000 clones, no singletons; the ten largest cover roughly 22%. Antigen specificity for these receptors is unknown. The sequenced sample was peripheral blood mononuclear cells. These TCRs come from a human donor with common variable immunodeficiency.

In this sample, this clone turned up many times. CDR3 residues: CASSPVRVAGISSTDTQYF. The sequenced CDR3 bases are TGTGCCAGCAGCCCGGTCCGGGTGGCAGGGATAAGTAGCACAGATACG. The gene calls are TRBV4-2 and TRBJ2-3; TRBD1 might be the D (5 bases). From the germline J gene comes the end of the CDR3, since the read stops 3 residues before it. CDR3 length: 19 amino acids. Germline V lookup: CDR1 LGHNA, CDR2 YNFKEQ. The V and J ends lost 4 bases and 0 bases respectively, with 23 bases between them.

This clone was recorded many times. The read terminates 3 residues before the CDR3 end, so the remaining end is supplied by the germline J gene. J is TRBJ2-1 and V is TRBV5-1; 15 positions agree with TRBD2. The CDR3 sequence is 15 residues long. CDR1 SGHRS and CDR2 YFSETQ come from the germline V gene. With V trimmed by 7 bases and J by 2 bases, 1 base remained unmatched. CDR3 amino acids: CASGTSGRPYNEQFF. CDR3 DNA (partial): TGCGCCAGCGGGACTAGCGGGAGGCCCTACAATGAG.